This section outlines one TCR beta chain sequence together with its context. These data come from a study of shared clonotypes between healthy human individuals. The protocol was immunoSEQ multiplex PCR, while the TCRdb copy is restricted to in-frame clones and leaves out a portion. The repertoire includes roughly 2.5 million clones, around nine tenths of them detected once, and under 0.15% sits in the top ten. This CDR3 has 14 amino acids. The junction had 4 bases not matched to a gene; V was cut back by 6 bases and J by 5 bases. CDR1 and CDR2 (germline): LNHDA, SQIVND (reference sequence). The receptor was isolated from a man aged 18 to 29 in good health. Specimen: naive CD4+ T cells sorted from blood. The subset denotes: CD45RA+ positively selected. V and J are TRBV19 and TRBJ2-2; 9 bases are a match to TRBD1. The CDR3 protein is CASRDRGSTGELFF. The CDR3 DNA sequence: TGTGCCAGTAGAGACAGGGGGTCGACCGGGGAGCTGTTTTTT. The full variable domain, completed using reference TRBV19 and TRBJ2-2, is DGGITQSPKYLFRKEGQNVTLSCEQNLNHDAMYWYRQDPGQGLRLIYYSQIVNDFQKGDIAEGYSVSREKKESFPLTVTSAQKNPTAFYLCASRDRGSTGELFFGEGSRLTVL.